These T cell receptor beta chains were read from a single sample in a study of PD-L1 blockade in urothelial cancer. The data were produced by immunoSEQ multiplex PCR, yet TCRdb's version contains in-frame clones alone and is incomplete. The sample lists about 84,000 clones, roughly 80% occurring once. Specimen: PBMCs, collected around atezolizumab (anti-PD-L1) treatment. These receptors were collected from a man between 65 and 85 years old with urothelial cancer. Both conserved end residues are part of each CDR3. D genes are given only for firm matches.

V: TRBV7-9; J: TRBJ1-5; D: .; length: 13; CDR3: CASSRQEDQPQHF
V: TRBV6-5; J: TRBJ1-1; D: .; length: 14; CDR3: CASSLQSSNTEAFF
V: TRBV20-1; J: TRBJ1-1; D: .; length: 11; CDR3: CSTIRNTEAFF
V: TRBV18; J: TRBJ1-2; D: TRBD1; length: 17; CDR3: CASSPSRDREPNYGYTF
V: TRBV9; J: TRBJ2-2; D: TRBD2; length: 18; CDR3: CASSPRASGRGTTGELFF
V: TRBV7-8; J: TRBJ1-2; D: TRBD1; length: 16; CDR3: CASSLNNRGANYGYTF
V: TRBV9; J: TRBJ2-1; D: TRBD2; length: 16; CDR3: CASSGGASGKYNEQFF
V: TRBV7-7; J: TRBJ2-5; D: .; length: 13; CDR3: CASSFSGGETQYF
V: TRBV11-1; J: TRBJ2-3; D: TRBD2; length: 14; CDR3: CASRSRTSGSVAYF
V: TRBV6-1; J: TRBJ1-1; D: .; length: 14; CDR3: CASSGNRESSEAFF
V: TRBV6-5; J: TRBJ1-1; D: .; length: 13; CDR3: CASSAHRNTEAFF
V: TRBV27; J: TRBJ2-7; D: .; length: 14; CDR3: CASSLSMLGGEQYF
V: TRBV7-2; J: TRBJ1-1; D: .; length: 16; CDR3: CASSFQPDKGNTEAFF
V: TRBV10-3; J: TRBJ2-7; D: .; length: 13; CDR3: CAISGGLEGLQYF
V: TRBV5-1; J: TRBJ1-1; D: .; length: 15; CDR3: CASSLAPRANTEAFF
V: TRBV6-5; J: TRBJ1-2; D: .; length: 14; CDR3: CASSYLEQGGGYTF
V: TRBV6-6; J: TRBJ1-4; D: .; length: 12; CDR3: CASRAKNEKLFF
V: TRBV4-2; J: TRBJ2-7; D: TRBD2; length: 15; CDR3: CASSPELAATYEQYF
V: TRBV19; J: TRBJ1-2; D: .; length: 15; CDR3: CASSIDTTRGYGYTF
V: TRBV11-2; J: TRBJ2-2; D: TRBD1; length: 15; CDR3: CASSRQGSNTGELFF
V: TRBV19; J: TRBJ1-1; D: .; length: 14; CDR3: CASSRTREDTEAFF
V: TRBV14; J: TRBJ2-5; D: TRBD1; length: 15; CDR3: CASSQGTGLQETQYF